One and the same sample provided the 22 T cell receptor beta chains below, sequenced in a study of PD-1 blockade in classical Hodgkin lymphoma. Libraries were prepared by immunoSEQ multiplex PCR; TCRdb keeps only in-frame clonotypes and omits some of them. This sample has about 14,000 clones, with about 83% found just once. All the patients suffered relapse after autologous stem cell transplantation, and brentuximab vedotin exposure differed. The sample in question was peripheral blood mononuclear cells (PBMCs), obtained before the second cycle of nivolumab. These receptors came from a human donor with classical Hodgkin lymphoma.

CDR3 in DNA: TGTGCCAGCAGCTTGGGTCTAGAGTACGAGCAGTACTTC. Translating gives CASSLGLEYEQYF. The chain carries TRBV5-4 and TRBJ2-7; D not resolved. Between the trimmed V and J ends, which lost 0 bases and 4 bases, there was a span of 8 bases. From germline, CDR1 is SGHNT and CDR2 YYREEE (reference sequence). There are 13 residues in the CDR3. Using reference TRBV5-4 and TRBJ2-7 for the parts outside the CDR3, the full variable domain is ETGVTQSPTHLIKTRGQQVTLRCSSQSGHNTVSWYQQALGQGPQFIFQYYREEENGRGNFPPRFSGLQFPNYSSELNVNALELDDSALYLCASSLGLEYEQYFGPGTRLTVT.

This clone occurred a few times. The J gene is TRBJ1-4, the V gene TRBV28; D gene ambiguous. Germline V CDR1 and CDR2: MDHEN, SYDVKM. Deletions cut 8 bases from V and 4 bases from J, with 11 bases between. The CDR3 is 13 amino acids. In nucleotides, the CDR3 is TGTGCCAGCTTCGCGGGAAATAATGAAAAACTGTTTTTT. Amino acids: CASFAGNNEKLFF.

By its share, this clone is large (0.1 to 1%). The chain combines TRBV4-1 with TRBJ1-6; weak D call: TRBD1 (6 bases). This CDR3 is 14 amino acids long. The germline gives CDR1 MGHRA, CDR2 YSYEKL. With 3 bases removed from V and 8 bases from J, the gap between germline ends came to 11 bases. The CDR3 region has the DNA TGCGCCAGCAGCCACCGGACAGAGGATTCACCCCTCCACTTT. Its protein product is CASSHRTEDSPLHF.

This clone was counted once. The chain has TRBV2 and TRBJ1-4; D is perhaps TRBD1 (6 bases). Germline values: CDR1 SNHLY, CDR2 FYNNEI. This CDR3 spans 15 amino acids. Trimming left V 6 bases short and J 0 bases short, with 11 bases between. The CDR3 loop reads CASREQGATNEKLFF. The CDR3 DNA is TGTGCCAGCAGAGAACAGGGTGCAACTAATGAAAAACTGTTTTTT.

The V call is TRBV6-5, the J call TRBJ1-2; TRBD1 aligns across 7 bases. Per the germline V gene, CDR1 is MNHEY and CDR2 is SVGAGI. The CDR3 contains 13 residues. Losses at the gene ends were 6 bases for V and 7 bases for J; bases not matched to a gene: 8. The CDR3 DNA is TGTGCCAGCAGCCCGGACAGGAAGTCTGGCTACACCTTC. Translation: CASSPDRKSGYTF.

The V call is TRBV7-9, the J call TRBJ1-2; D possibly corresponds to TRBD1 (5 bases). The CDR3 has 18 amino acids. Germline CDR1 and CDR2: SEHNR and FQNEAQ (reference sequence). Trimming left V 2 bases short and J 1 base short, with 20 bases between. CDR3 residues: CASSLSATAVDFNYGYTF. CDR3 sequence (DNA): TGTGCCAGCAGCTTATCGGCGACAGCCGTAGATTTTAACTATGGCTACACCTTC.

This sequence joins TRBV10-3 and TRBJ2-3; no firm D call. In germline, CDR1 is ENHRY, CDR2 SYGVKD. The CDR3 loop spans 15 amino acids. The germline V and J ends were trimmed by 1 base and 0 bases, with 8 bases remaining between them. The CDR3 region has the DNA TGTGCCATCAGTGAGTGGATTACTAGCACAGATACGCAGTATTTT. This sequence encodes CAISEWITSTDTQYF.

This clone was observed a handful of times. V is TRBV19 and J is TRBJ1-5; unclear D gene. The CDR3 loop spans 15 amino acids. The germline gives CDR1 LNHDA, CDR2 SQIVND (reference sequence). V shed 3 bases and J shed 6 bases, with 15 bases lying between them. CDR3 bases: TGTGCCAGTAGTATTGGGTCTTCAGTCGCTCAGCCCCAGCATTTT. It codes for CASSIGSSVAQPQHF.

This clone was detected a few times. This chain connects TRBV6-5 to TRBJ2-7; 10 bases agree with TRBD2. Germline-derived CDR1 and CDR2 are MNHEY and SVGAGI. V shed 0 bases, J shed 7 bases, and the junction held 6 bases outside the gene matches. The CDR3 totals 15 residues. The DNA for the CDR3 is TGTGCCAGCAGTTACTCTACTAGCGGGGACCTGGAGCAGTACTTC. Encoded protein: CASSYSTSGDLEQYF.

The rearrangement joins TRBV10-3 to TRBJ2-6, with D unresolved. This CDR3 is built from 16 residues. From germline, CDR1 is ENHRY and CDR2 SYGVKD. Trimming took 4 bases from V and 0 from J, leaving 10 bases between them. For the CDR3, the DNA is TGTGCCATCAGTGGGGCAGTGGGCTCTGGGGCCAACGTCCTGACTTTC. Translating gives CAISGAVGSGANVLTF.

By frequency in the sample, this clone is medium-sized. V is TRBV9 and J is TRBJ1-2; D uncertain. V was clipped by 0 bases and J by 8 bases, with 17 bases between them. The CDR3 is made up of 15 amino acids. Looked up from germline, CDR1 is SGDLS and CDR2 is YYNGEE. CDR3 in amino acids: CASSVGSLTMGGYTF. The CDR3 region has the DNA TGTGCCAGCAGCGTAGGGTCGCTAACTATGGGAGGCTACACCTTC.

The chain has TRBV2 and TRBJ1-1; 8 nucleotides line up with TRBD1. J was trimmed by 0 bases and V by 8 bases; bases with no gene match: 8. The CDR3 contains 15 residues. Germline V gene lookup returns CDR1 SNHLY and CDR2 FYNNEI. The CDR3 here is CASVSTGVMNTEAFF. The CDR3 region has the DNA TGTGCCAGCGTGTCGACAGGGGTGATGAACACTGAAGCTTTCTTT.

The V gene is TRBV7-9, the J gene TRBJ1-2; no firm D call. Germline V CDR1 and CDR2: SEHNR, FQNEAQ (reference sequence). This CDR3 has 14 residues. V lost 5 bases, J lost 8 bases, and 18 bases lay in between. CDR3 nucleotides: TGTGCCAGCAGCACTGTTGGTGGGTTCTGGGGCTACACCTTC. Protein sequence: CASSTVGGFWGYTF.

J is TRBJ2-6 and V is TRBV19; the D is unclear. The CDR3 has 13 residues. Trimming left V 8 bases short and J 4 bases short, with 9 bases between. Germline CDR1 LNHDA, CDR2 SQIVND (reference sequence). The CDR3: CASSETGANVLTF. Written as DNA, the CDR3 is TGTGCCAGTTCGGAGACAGGGGCCAACGTCCTGACTTTC.

This chain joins TRBV7-2 and TRBJ1-4, with D possibly matching TRBD1 (5 bases). From germline, CDR1 is SGHTA and CDR2 FQGNSA. This CDR3 has 15 amino acids. The ends were cut back, 2 bases at V and 7 bases at J, with 14 bases in the middle. CDR3 sequence: CASSLIFWGGEKLFF. In DNA form, the CDR3 reads TGTGCCAGCAGCTTAATATTTTGGGGGGGTGAAAAACTGTTTTTT.

This chain links TRBV6-5 with TRBJ2-7; 8 nucleotides agree with TRBD1. Germline CDR1 is MNHEY and CDR2 is SVGAGI. The CDR3 runs to 14 residues. After removal of 6 bases from V and 0 bases from J, the junction contained 4 bases not matched to a gene. The CDR3 is CASSLGQDSYEQYF. CDR3 coding DNA: TGTGCCAGCAGCCTGGGACAGGACTCCTACGAGCAGTACTTC.

The chain employs TRBV7-9 and TRBJ1-6; TRBD1 aligns across 9 bases. The CDR3 spans 15 residues. V trimming: 2 bases; J trimming: 6 bases; junction bases outside the gene matches: 2. The germline V gene has CDR1 SEHNR and CDR2 FQNEAQ (reference sequence). CDR3 region: CASSLYRGLNSPLHF. As DNA, the CDR3 is TGTGCCAGCAGCTTATACAGGGGGCTTAATTCACCCCTCCACTTT.

This clone was found once. The genes are TRBV9 and TRBJ2-7; D not resolved. CDR1 SGDLS and CDR2 YYNGEE come from the germline V gene. This CDR3 spans 12 amino acids. Trimming shortened V by 4 bases and J by 4 bases, and 9 bases separated the two germline ends. In DNA, the CDR3 is TGTGCCAGCAGCTTCACCCAATACGAGCAGTACTTC. This encodes CASSFTQYEQYF.

The chain links TRBV5-1 to TRBJ2-1, with 8 bases aligning to TRBD2. Germline trimming cut 6 bases from V and 6 bases from J; bases unmatched to any gene: 14. Germline CDR1 is SGHRS and CDR2 is YFSETQ. The CDR3 has 16 amino acids. This CDR3 is CASTRNGGGLGNEQFF. DNA for the CDR3: TGCGCCAGCACTCGTAACGGCGGGGGGCTTGGCAATGAGCAGTTCTTC.

V and J are TRBV2 and TRBJ1-2; TRBD1 is a possible D gene (6 bases). The CDR3 has 15 amino acids. V was shortened by 5 bases and J by 4 bases, with 17 bases between the two germline ends. Germline V gene lookup returns CDR1 SNHLY and CDR2 FYNNEI. The CDR3 here is CASSQNIGQIYGYTF. The CDR3 DNA reads as TGTGCCAGCAGTCAAAACATCGGACAGATCTATGGCTACACCTTC.

In this sample, this clone turned up once. The V and J genes are TRBV9 and TRBJ2-7; D ambiguous. Deletions cut 2 bases from V and 0 bases from J, with 9 bases between. Germline V gene lookup returns CDR1 SGDLS and CDR2 YYNGEE. The length of the CDR3 is 14 residues. Here the CDR3 DNA reads TGTGCCAGCAGCGTCTGGAGCGACTCCTACGAGCAGTACTTC. It specifies CASSVWSDSYEQYF.

The chain uses TRBV2 and TRBJ1-5; 8 nucleotides line up with TRBD1. The CDR3 spans 15 residues. Germline loops: CDR1 SNHLY, CDR2 FYNNEI. Trimming cost V 7 bases and J 3 bases; bases outside gene matches: 8. The CDR3 DNA sequence: TGTGCCAGCACCTTAGACAGGGGTAACAATCAGCCCCAGCATTTT. Translated: CASTLDRGNNQPQHF.